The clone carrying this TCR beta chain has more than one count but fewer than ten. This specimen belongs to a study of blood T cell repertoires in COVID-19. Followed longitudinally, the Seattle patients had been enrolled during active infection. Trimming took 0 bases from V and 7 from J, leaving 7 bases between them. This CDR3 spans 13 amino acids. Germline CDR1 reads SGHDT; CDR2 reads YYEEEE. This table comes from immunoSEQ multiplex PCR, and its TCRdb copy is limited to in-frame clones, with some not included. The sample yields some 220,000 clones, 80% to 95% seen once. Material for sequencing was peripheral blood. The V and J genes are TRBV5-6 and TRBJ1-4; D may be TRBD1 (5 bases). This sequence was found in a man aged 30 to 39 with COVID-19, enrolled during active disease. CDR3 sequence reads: CASSLGQSEKLFF. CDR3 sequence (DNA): TGTGCCAGCAGCTTGGGACAGTCTGAAAAACTGTTTTTT.